These 2 T cell receptor beta chains came from one sample sequenced in a study of blood T cell repertoires in COVID-19. Assay: immunoSEQ multiplex PCR; the TCRdb copy retains only in-frame clones and omits some. The sample yields roughly 220,000 clones, just over 85% seen once. Sequencing was done on a sample of PBMCs or T cells enriched from blood (not recorded which). These receptors were taken from a woman in her 50s with acute COVID-19.

DNA of the CDR3: TGTGCCAGCAGCTTGGCCGTGACAGAGAGGCAGCCCCAGCATTTT. It is translated as CASSLAVTERQPQHF. This chain connects TRBV5-5 to TRBJ1-5, with a tentative D call TRBD1 (5 bases). Between the trimmed V and J ends, which lost 0 bases and 7 bases, there was a span of 14 bases. Per germline, CDR1 SGHKS and CDR2 YYEKEE (reference sequence). The CDR3 is made up of 15 amino acids.

V usage is TRBV30 and J usage is TRBJ1-4; no definite D call. Germline CDR1 is GTSNPN and CDR2 is SVGIG (reference sequence). This CDR3 region has 12 residues. The V gene lost 0 bases and the J gene lost 8 bases, with 7 bases spanning the gap. Here the CDR3 DNA reads TGTGCCTGGAGTGTACAGCGGGAAAAACTGTTTTTT. Translation gives CAWSVQREKLFF.